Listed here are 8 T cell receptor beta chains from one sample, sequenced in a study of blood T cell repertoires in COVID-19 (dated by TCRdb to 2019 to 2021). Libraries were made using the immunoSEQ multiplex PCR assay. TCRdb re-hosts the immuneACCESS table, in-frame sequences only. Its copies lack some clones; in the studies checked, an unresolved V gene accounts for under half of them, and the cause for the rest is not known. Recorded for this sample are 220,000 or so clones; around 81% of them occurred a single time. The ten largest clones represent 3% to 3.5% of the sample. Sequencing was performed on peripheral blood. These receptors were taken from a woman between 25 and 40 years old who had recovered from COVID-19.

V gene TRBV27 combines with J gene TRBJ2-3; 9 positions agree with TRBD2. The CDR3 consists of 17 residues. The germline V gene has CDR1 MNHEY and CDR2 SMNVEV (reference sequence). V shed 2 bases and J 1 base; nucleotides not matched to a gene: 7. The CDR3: CASSLDAGGAGTDTQYF. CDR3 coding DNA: TGTGCCAGCAGTTTAGACGCGGGAGGGGCCGGCACAGATACGCAGTATTTT.

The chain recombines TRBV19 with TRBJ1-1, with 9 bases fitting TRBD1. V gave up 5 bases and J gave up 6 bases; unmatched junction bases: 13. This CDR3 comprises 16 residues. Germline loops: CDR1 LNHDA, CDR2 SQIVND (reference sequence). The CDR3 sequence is CASSGTGGLRGAEAFF. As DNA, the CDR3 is TGTGCCAGTAGTGGAACAGGGGGCTTAAGGGGTGCTGAAGCTTTCTTT.

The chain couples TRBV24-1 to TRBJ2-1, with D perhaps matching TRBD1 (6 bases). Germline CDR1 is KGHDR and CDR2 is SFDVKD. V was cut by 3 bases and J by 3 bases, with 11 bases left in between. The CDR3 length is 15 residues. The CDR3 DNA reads TGTGCCACCAGTGATGGACAGAATTTCTACAATGAGCAGTTCTTC. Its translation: CATSDGQNFYNEQFF.

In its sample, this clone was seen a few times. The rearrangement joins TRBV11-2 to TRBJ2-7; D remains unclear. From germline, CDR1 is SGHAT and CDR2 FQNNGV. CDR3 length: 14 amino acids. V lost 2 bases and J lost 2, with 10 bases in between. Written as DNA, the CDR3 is TGTGCCAGCAGCTTAAGTATGGCCACCTACGAGCAGTACTTC. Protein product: CASSLSMATYEQYF.

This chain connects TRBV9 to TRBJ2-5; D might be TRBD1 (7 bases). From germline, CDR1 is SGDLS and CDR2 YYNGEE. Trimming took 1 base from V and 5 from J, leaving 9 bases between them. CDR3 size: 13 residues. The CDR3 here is CASSVSGGETQYF. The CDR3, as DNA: TGTGCCAGCAGCGTATCAGGGGGGGAGACCCAGTACTTC.

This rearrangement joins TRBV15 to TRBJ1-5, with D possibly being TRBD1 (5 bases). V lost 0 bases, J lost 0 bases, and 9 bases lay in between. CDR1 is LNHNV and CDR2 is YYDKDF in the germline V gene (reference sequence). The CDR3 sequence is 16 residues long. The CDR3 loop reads CATSRDLDSSNQPQHF. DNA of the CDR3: TGTGCCACCAGCAGAGACTTAGACAGTAGCAATCAGCCCCAGCATTTT.

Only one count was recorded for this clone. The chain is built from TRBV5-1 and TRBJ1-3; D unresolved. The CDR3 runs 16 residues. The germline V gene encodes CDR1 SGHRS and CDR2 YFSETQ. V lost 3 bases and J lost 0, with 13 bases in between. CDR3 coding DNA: TGCGCCAGCAGCTCAACGTCGGGAAACTCTGGAAACACCATATATTTT. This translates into CASSSTSGNSGNTIYF.

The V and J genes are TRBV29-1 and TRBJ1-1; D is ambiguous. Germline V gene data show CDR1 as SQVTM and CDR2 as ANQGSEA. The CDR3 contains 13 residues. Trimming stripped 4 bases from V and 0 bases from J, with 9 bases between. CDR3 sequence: CSVGPRMNTEAFF. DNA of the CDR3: TGCAGCGTTGGGCCGAGGATGAACACTGAAGCTTTCTTT.